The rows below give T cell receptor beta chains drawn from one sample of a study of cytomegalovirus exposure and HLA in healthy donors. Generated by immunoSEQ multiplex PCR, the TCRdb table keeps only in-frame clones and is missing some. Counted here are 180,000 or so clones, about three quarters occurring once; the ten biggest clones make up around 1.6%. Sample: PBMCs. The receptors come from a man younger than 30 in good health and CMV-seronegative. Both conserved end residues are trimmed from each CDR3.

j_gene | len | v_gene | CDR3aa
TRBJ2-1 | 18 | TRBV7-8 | ASSLTGGLAGSPTHNEQF
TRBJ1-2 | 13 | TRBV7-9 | ASSFGDSANYGYT
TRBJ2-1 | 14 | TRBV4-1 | ASSQEYGGAYNEQF
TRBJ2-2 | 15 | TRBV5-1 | ASSLAPDRPPGGELF
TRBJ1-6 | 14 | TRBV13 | ASSQLTGTGNSPLH
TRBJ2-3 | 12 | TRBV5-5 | ASSPGHREDTQY
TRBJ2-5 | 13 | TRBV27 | ASSLRGGFIETQY
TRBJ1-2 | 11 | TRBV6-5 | ASSHRGRDGYT
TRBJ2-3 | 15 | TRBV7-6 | ASSFIRGTASTDTQY
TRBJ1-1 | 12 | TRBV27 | ASTTTGANTEAF
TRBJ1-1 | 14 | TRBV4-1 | ASSQDPPGTNTEAF
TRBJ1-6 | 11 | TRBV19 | ASSLEKRSPLH
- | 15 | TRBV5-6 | ASTPGASGLASYEQY
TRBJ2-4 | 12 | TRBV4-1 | ASSQVQSGGLKY
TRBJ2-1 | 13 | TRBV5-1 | ASSGDGGAPNEQF
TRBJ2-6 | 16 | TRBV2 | ASSPTSGGFSGANVLT
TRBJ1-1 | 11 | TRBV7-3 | ASSLTGDTEAF
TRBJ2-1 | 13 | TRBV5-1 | ASSLEGLAYNEQF
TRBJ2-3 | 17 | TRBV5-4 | ASSGEGRTSGRMTDTQY
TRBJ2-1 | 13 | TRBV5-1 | ASSFGLAGLNEQF
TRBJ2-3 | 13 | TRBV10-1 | ASSPRDRVTDTQY
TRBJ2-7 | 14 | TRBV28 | ASSITPGQGIYEQY
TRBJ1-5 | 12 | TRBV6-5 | ASSAREGNQPQH
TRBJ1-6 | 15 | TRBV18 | ASSPLVGSSYNSPLH
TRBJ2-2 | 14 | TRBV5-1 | ASSLSLEPNTGELF
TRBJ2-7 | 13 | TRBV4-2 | ASIQKGRATYEQY
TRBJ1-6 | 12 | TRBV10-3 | AISERTGDSPLH
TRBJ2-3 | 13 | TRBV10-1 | ASSENPSGTDTQY
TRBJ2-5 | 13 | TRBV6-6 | ASSYSGTGTETQY
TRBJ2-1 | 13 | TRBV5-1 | ASNYLAGDYNEQF
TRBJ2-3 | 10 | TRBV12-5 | ASGRGVDTQY
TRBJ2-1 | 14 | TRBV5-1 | ASSSSGQMISGEQF
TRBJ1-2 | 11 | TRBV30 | AWSPGQGAGYT
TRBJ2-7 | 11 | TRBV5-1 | ASTGDSSYEQY
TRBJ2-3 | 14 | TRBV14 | ASSQDGLAGVDTQY
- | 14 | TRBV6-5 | ASSSWGGRGSYEQY